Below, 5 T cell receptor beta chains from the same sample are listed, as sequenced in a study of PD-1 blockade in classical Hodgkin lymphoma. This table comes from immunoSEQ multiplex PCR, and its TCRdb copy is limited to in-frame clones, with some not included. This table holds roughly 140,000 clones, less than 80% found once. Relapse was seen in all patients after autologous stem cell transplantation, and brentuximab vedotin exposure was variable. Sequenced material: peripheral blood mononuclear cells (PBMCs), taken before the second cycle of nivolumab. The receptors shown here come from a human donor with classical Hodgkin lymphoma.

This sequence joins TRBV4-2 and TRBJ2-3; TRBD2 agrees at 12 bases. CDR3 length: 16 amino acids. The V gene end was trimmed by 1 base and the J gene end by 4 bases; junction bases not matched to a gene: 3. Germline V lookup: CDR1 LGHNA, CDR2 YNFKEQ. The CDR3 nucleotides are TGTGCCAGCAGCCAAGTAACTAGCGGGGGGTCAGATACGCAGTATTTT. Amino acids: CASSQVTSGGSDTQYF.

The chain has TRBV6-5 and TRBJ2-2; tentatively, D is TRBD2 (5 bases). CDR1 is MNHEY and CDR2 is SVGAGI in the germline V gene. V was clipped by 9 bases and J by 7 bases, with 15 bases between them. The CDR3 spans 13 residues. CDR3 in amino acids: CASFSRGFGELFF. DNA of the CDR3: TGTGCCAGTTTTAGTCGCGGGTTCGGGGAGCTGTTTTTT.

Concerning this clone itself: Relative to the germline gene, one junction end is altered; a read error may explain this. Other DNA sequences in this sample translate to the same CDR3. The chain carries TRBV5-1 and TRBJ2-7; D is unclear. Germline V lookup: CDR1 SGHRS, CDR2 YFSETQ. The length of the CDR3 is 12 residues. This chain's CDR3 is CASSPGSYEQYF. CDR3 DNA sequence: TGTGCCAGCAGCCCGGGCTCCTACGAGCAGTACTTC.

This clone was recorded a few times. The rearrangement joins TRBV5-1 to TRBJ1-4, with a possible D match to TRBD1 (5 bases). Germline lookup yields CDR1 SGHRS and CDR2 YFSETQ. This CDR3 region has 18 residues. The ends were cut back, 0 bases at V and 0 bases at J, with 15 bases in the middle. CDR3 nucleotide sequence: TGCGCCAGCAGCTTGGGTGGGGGAAATCCTGCAACTAATGAAAAACTGTTTTTT. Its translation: CASSLGGGNPATNEKLFF.

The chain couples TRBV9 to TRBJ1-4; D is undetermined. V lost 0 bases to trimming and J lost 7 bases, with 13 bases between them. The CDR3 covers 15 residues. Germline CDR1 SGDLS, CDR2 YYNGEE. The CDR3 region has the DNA TGTGCCAGCAGCGTAGCCCCGGACCCGGGTGAAAAACTGTTTTTT. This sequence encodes CASSVAPDPGEKLFF.